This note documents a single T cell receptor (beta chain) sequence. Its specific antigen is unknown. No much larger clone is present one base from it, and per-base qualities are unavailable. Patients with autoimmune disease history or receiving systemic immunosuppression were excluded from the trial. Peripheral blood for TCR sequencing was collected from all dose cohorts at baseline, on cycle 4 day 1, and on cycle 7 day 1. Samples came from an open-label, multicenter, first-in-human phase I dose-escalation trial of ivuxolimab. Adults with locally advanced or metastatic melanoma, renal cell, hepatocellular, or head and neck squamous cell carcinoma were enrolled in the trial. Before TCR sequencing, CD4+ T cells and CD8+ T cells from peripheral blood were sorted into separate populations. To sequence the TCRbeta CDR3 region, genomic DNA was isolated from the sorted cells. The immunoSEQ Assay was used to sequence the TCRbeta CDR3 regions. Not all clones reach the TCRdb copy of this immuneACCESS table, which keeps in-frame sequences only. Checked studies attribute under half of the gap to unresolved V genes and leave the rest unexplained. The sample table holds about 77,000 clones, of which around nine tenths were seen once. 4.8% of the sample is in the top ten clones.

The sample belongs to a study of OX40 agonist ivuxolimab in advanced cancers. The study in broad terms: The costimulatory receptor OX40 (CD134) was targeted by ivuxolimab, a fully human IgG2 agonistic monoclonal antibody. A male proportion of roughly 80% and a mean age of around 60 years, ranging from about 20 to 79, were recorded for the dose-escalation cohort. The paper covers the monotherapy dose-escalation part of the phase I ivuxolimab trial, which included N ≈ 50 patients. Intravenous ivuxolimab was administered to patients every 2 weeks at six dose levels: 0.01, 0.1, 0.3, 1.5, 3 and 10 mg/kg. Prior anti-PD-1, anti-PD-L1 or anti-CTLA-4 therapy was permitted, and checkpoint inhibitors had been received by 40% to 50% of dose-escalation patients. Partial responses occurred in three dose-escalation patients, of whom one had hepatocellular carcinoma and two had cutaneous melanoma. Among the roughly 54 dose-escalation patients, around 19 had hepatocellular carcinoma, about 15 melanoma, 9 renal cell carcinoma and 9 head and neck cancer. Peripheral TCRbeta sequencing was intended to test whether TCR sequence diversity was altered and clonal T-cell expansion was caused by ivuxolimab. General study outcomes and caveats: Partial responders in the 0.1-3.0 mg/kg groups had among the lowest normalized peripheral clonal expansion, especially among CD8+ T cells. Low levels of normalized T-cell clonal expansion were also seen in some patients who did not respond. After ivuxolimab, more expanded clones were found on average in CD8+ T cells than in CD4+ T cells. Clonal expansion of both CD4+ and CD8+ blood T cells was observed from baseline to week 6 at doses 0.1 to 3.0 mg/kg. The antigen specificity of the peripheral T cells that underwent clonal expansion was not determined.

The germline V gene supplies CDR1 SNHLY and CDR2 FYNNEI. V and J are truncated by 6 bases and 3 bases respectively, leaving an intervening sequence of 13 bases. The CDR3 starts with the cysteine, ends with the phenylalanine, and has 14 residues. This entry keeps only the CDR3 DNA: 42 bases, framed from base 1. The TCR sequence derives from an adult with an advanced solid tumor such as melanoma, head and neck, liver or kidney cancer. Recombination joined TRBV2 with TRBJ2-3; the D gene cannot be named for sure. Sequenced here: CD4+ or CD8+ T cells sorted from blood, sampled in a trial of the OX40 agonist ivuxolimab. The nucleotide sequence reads TGTGCCAGCAGGATTAATGAGGCGACAGATACGCAGTATTTT. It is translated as CASRINEATDTQYF.